These 22 T cell receptor beta chains originate from one sample sequenced in a study of cytomegalovirus exposure and HLA in healthy donors. Use of 60 Vbeta and 13 Jbeta primers characterized the PCR. TCRdb's table, derived via immunoSEQ multiplex PCR, lists solely in-frame clones and lacks some. The table has around 210,000 clones, 85% seen once. The sequenced material came from PBMCs. Receptor source: a girl aged 2 to 10 in good health and CMV-seronegative.

The V and J genes are TRBV6-1 and TRBJ2-7, with 8 bases that match TRBD1. The CDR3 runs to 15 residues. The trim removed 4 bases at V and 2 bases at J, leaving 7 bases unmatched. From germline, CDR1 is MNHNS and CDR2 SASEGT. The CDR3 DNA reads TGTGCCAGCAGTGCGGTGTCAGGGGGCCCCTACGAGCAGTACTTC. It yields the protein CASSAVSGGPYEQYF.

The chain combines TRBV11-2 with TRBJ2-1, with a weak D call TRBD1 (5 bases). Trimming took 1 base from V and 0 from J, leaving 13 bases between them. The CDR3 contains 17 residues. The germline V gene encodes CDR1 SGHAT and CDR2 FQNNGV. CDR3 amino acids: CASSLVGRRTSYNEQFF. The CDR3 coding sequence is TGTGCCAGCAGCTTAGTGGGGCGGAGAACCTCCTACAATGAGCAGTTCTTC. The whole variable domain, filled in from reference TRBV11-2 and TRBJ2-1, reads EAGVAQSPRYKIIEKRQSVAFWCNPISGHATLYWYQQILGQGPKLLIQFQNNGVVDDSQLPKDRFSAERLKGVDSTLKIQPAKLEDSAVYLCASSLVGRRTSYNEQFFGPGTRLTVL.

J is TRBJ1-4 and V is TRBV6-5; perhaps TRBD1 as D (5 bases). The V gene's germline CDR1 is MNHEY and CDR2 SVGAGI. The CDR3 consists of 15 residues. V was trimmed by 7 bases and J by 7 bases, leaving 19 bases between them. The CDR3: CASTPTVTHGEKLFF. The CDR3 DNA reads as TGTGCCAGCACCCCGACAGTCACCCACGGTGAAAAACTGTTTTTT.

This chain links TRBV25-1 with TRBJ2-5; D ambiguous. The J call is doubtful: the DNA matches TRBJ2-7 better. CDR3 length: 12 amino acids. Germline assignment: CDR1 MGHDK and CDR2 SYGVNS. This CDR3 is CASSSPSYEQYF. CDR3 in DNA: TGTGCCAGCAGCTCACCCTCCTACGAGCAGTACTTC.

V is TRBV29-1 and J is TRBJ1-5, with D unresolved. V was cut by 1 base and J by 6 bases, with 10 bases left in between. There are 13 residues in the CDR3. CDR1 and CDR2 from the germline V gene are SQVTM and ANQGSEA. This CDR3 is CSVEGQEGQPQHF. CDR3 DNA sequence: TGCAGCGTTGAAGGGCAGGAGGGTCAGCCCCAGCATTTT.

V usage is TRBV29-1 and J usage is TRBJ1-1; a possible D gene is TRBD1 (6 bases). Germline V gives CDR1 SQVTM, CDR2 ANQGSEA. Between the trimmed V and J ends, which lost 0 bases and 4 bases, there was a span of 6 bases. CDR3 length: 12 residues. CDR3 in amino acids: CSVEEGGTEAFF. CDR3 nucleotides: TGCAGCGTTGAAGAAGGGGGCACTGAAGCTTTCTTT.

The genes are TRBV4-2 and TRBJ2-1, with TRBD1 identical over 8 bases. This CDR3 is built from 15 residues. V shed 3 bases and J 4 bases; nucleotides not matched to a gene: 5. Germline V lookup: CDR1 LGHNA, CDR2 YNFKEQ. CDR3 DNA sequence: TGTGCCAGCAGCCATGGACAGGGAGCGTACAATGAGCAGTTCTTC. Encoded protein: CASSHGQGAYNEQFF.

CDR3 DNA: TGCGCCAGCAGCCCCCCCAGGGAAAAAGAGACCCAGTACTTC. Amino acids: CASSPPREKETQYF. This chain links TRBV5-1 with TRBJ2-5; a weak D match, TRBD1 (5 bases). The CDR3 runs to 14 residues. V was cut by 4 bases and J by 3 bases, with 13 bases left in between. Germline V gene data show CDR1 as SGHRS and CDR2 as YFSETQ.

This clone was observed a single time. This rearrangement joins TRBV27 to TRBJ2-7; possible D gene TRBD2, 6 bases. With 3 bases removed from V and 3 bases from J, the gap between germline ends came to 12 bases. The germline CDR1 and CDR2 sequences are MNHEY and SMNVEV (reference sequence). CDR3 length: 14 residues. The CDR3: CASSLEGPNYEQYF. The CDR3 DNA reads as TGTGCCAGCAGTTTGGAGGGGCCCAACTACGAGCAGTACTTC.

The rearrangement links TRBV2 to TRBJ1-2; possibly TRBD1 for D (5 bases). The germline V gene has CDR1 SNHLY and CDR2 FYNNEI. The CDR3 is 16 residues long. Between the trimmed V and J ends, which lost 0 bases and 6 bases, there was a span of 17 bases. The CDR3 spells CASSEALRGTRDGYTF. In nucleotides, the CDR3 is TGTGCCAGCAGTGAAGCGCTTCGGGGGACTAGGGATGGCTACACCTTC.

This clone came up once. The J gene is TRBJ2-7, the V gene TRBV19, with a weak D call TRBD2 (6 bases). The CDR3 is 13 amino acids. V was pared by 4 bases and J by 3 bases, with 10 bases between. The germline CDR1 and CDR2 sequences are LNHDA and SQIVND (reference sequence). The CDR3 loop is CASSKAGNYEQYF. The CDR3, as DNA: TGTGCCAGTAGTAAGGCGGGGAACTACGAGCAGTACTTC.

J is TRBJ2-3 and V is TRBV6-5, with 9 bases lining up with TRBD2. The CDR3 is 16 amino acids. V trimming: 0 bases; J trimming: 5 bases; junction bases outside the gene matches: 6. Germline CDR1 and CDR2: MNHEY and SVGAGI. This CDR3 reads CASSYSRRGGGDTQYF. CDR3 sequence (DNA): TGTGCCAGCAGTTACTCGAGGCGGGGGGGCGGAGATACGCAGTATTTT.

V is TRBV4-1 and J is TRBJ2-1, with 13 nucleotides matching TRBD2. The CDR3 sequence is 15 residues long. V dropped 4 bases and J dropped 7; count of bases not matched to a gene: 4. Germline loops: CDR1 MGHRA, CDR2 YSYEKL. For the CDR3, the DNA is TGCGCCAGCAGCCGAGGGACTAGCGGGGCAAATGAGCAGTTCTTC. The encoded protein is CASSRGTSGANEQFF.

The gene calls are TRBV11-2 and TRBJ2-7, with a possible D match to TRBD2 (5 bases). The V and J ends lost 5 bases and 1 base respectively, with 15 bases between them. This CDR3 is built from 15 residues. The germline V gene has CDR1 SGHAT and CDR2 FQNNGV. The CDR3: CASSRGNSGSYEQYF. CDR3 bases: TGTGCCAGCAGCAGAGGGAATTCAGGATCCTACGAGCAGTACTTC.

This clone has just one count. The chain uses TRBV5-1 and TRBJ2-3, with 8 nucleotides matching TRBD2. The germline V gene has CDR1 SGHRS and CDR2 YFSETQ. CDR3 size: 15 residues. Trimming took 3 bases from V and 4 from J; bases not matched to a gene: 7. CDR3 loop: CASSSAGGVADTQYF. CDR3 nucleotide sequence: TGCGCCAGCAGCTCGGCGGGAGGTGTGGCAGATACGCAGTATTTT.

This clone showed up just once. V usage is TRBV11-2 and J usage is TRBJ1-3; D may be TRBD1 (5 bases). The length of the CDR3 is 16 residues. Germline V lookup: CDR1 SGHAT, CDR2 FQNNGV. With 5 bases removed from V and 0 bases from J, the gap between germline ends came to 14 bases. The CDR3 DNA follows: TGTGCCAGCAGCCAGGGCAGTTATATCTCTGGAAACACCATATATTTT. Its protein is CASSQGSYISGNTIYF.

J is TRBJ2-6 and V is TRBV18; D call uncertain. V lost 1 base, J lost 0 bases, and 7 bases lay in between. This CDR3 region has 16 residues. The V gene's germline CDR1 is KGHSH and CDR2 LQKENI. The CDR3 reads CASSPRPSSGANVLTF. CDR3 DNA: TGTGCCAGCTCACCACGCCCTAGCTCTGGGGCCAACGTCCTGACTTTC.

The rearrangement joins TRBV2 to TRBJ2-7; no firm D call. CDR3 length: 14 amino acids. CDR1 is SNHLY and CDR2 is FYNNEI in the germline V gene. Trimming shortened V by 4 bases and J by 6 bases, and 16 bases separated the two germline ends. CDR3 nucleotides: TGTGCCAGCAGTGTGTATTTAAGCGTTGGCGAGCAGTACTTC. This encodes CASSVYLSVGEQYF. The full variable domain, its missing parts supplied by reference TRBV2 and TRBJ2-7, is EPEVTQTPSHQVTQMGQEVILRCVPISNHLYFYWYRQILGQKVEFLVSFYNNEISEKSEIFDDQFSVERPDGSNFTLKIRSTKLEDSAMYFCASSVYLSVGEQYFGPGTRLTVT.

Concerning this clone: This sample includes further DNA sequences coding for the same CDR3. The chain has TRBV7-9 and TRBJ2-1, with D possibly being TRBD2 (6 bases). V was trimmed by 6 bases and J by 0 bases, leaving 18 bases between them. The CDR3 spans 17 residues. Germline values: CDR1 SEHNR, CDR2 FQNEAQ (reference sequence). CDR3 loop: CASRPTPGLHSYNEQFF. As DNA, the CDR3 is TGTGCCAGCAGACCGACCCCGGGACTCCACTCCTACAATGAGCAGTTCTTC.

This clone has only one observation. The gene calls are TRBV19 and TRBJ2-3, with 9 bases matching TRBD2. Germline V gives CDR1 LNHDA, CDR2 SQIVND (reference sequence). This CDR3 comprises 16 residues. Trimming took 9 bases from V and 6 from J; bases not matched to a gene: 16. The CDR3 sequence: CASHLGGGGASDTQYF. DNA for the CDR3: TGTGCCAGCCACCTGGGGGGCGGGGGGGCAAGTGATACGCAGTATTTT.

V and J are TRBV2 and TRBJ2-1; 15 bases fit TRBD2. Germline-derived CDR1 and CDR2 are SNHLY and FYNNEI. The CDR3 is made up of 16 amino acids. With 6 bases clipped from V and 7 bases from J, the junction kept 7 bases outside the gene matches. For the CDR3, the DNA is TGTGCCAGCAGCCCAGGGACTAGCGGGAGGTTGAATGAGCAGTTCTTC. Amino acid sequence: CASSPGTSGRLNEQFF.

The chain uses TRBV7-3 and TRBJ2-5, with 8 positions matching TRBD1. Per germline, CDR1 SGHTA and CDR2 FQGTGA. The V segment lost 3 bases and the J segment 5 bases; nucleotides outside the gene matches: 2. The CDR3 is made up of 13 amino acids. CDR3 residues: CASSFQGAETQYF. CDR3 bases: TGTGCCAGCAGCTTCCAGGGGGCGGAGACCCAGTACTTC.